This T cell receptor beta chain was found in a study of shared T cell receptors in the human thymus. Sequencing used immunoSEQ multiplex PCR; TCRdb keeps in-frame clones, though not all of them. Counted here are about 500,000 clones, around 78% occurring once; the ten biggest clones make up approximately 0.013%. The V and J ends lost 0 bases and 2 bases, in that order; junction bases with no gene match: 6. The CDR3 has 17 amino acids. From germline, CDR1 is LGHNA and CDR2 YSLEER. The same specimen was also included in a second study, on human thymus T cells. As reported in that work: Thymus tissue for the work was resected from patients undergoing corrective heart surgery.

The receptor's source is a boy under three years old with a congenital heart defect. J is TRBJ2-3 and V is TRBV4-3; TRBD2 aligns across 9 bases. Sequenced sample: thymocytes. The CDR3, as DNA: TGCGCCAGCAGCCAAGAAAAACTAGCGGGTTCCACAGATACGCAGTATTTT. Its translation is CASSQEKLAGSTDTQYF.